This T cell receptor (beta chain) appears in the sequencing data of a study of blood T cells in healthy people across ages (dated by TCRdb to the mid-2010s). About the full investigation: In model experiments, template switching captured about one uniquely barcoded TCR beta cDNA molecule for every two T cells. Using the same blood draw, the study looked at two additional independent replicas of 1 million unique cDNA reads for two donors, one aged 18 to 30 and the other aged 80 or older. Using deep sequencing normalized with unique cDNA molecular identifiers, the study measured how TCR beta repertoire diversity changes with age. Donors were grouped into four age groups: young (average about 15 years), middle-aged (39), aged (62) and long-lived (about 89).

Library prep was done by 5' RACE. The listed sequencing device is Illumina HiSeq 2500. A second roughly 6 to 12 cycle PCR used a sample-barcoded 5' primer and a J-beta primer mix. Each TCR beta cDNA molecule received a unique molecular identifier from a template-switch 5' adaptor carrying 12 random nucleotides. At least 3 million CDR3-containing paired-end reads were obtained from each sample. All of the RNA was converted into first-strand cDNA using the Mint cDNA synthesis kit, with a TRBC-specific oligonucleotide serving as the primer. Following uracil-DNA glycosylase treatment, a first 18-cycle PCR with universal primers M1SS and BC2_uni_R was performed on all cDNA. For the original study's pipeline: For normalization, 1 million high-quality reads were randomly selected from each sample, with every read carrying a distinct molecular identifier. Reads with shared molecular identifiers were discarded instead of being binned into consensus sequences. CDR3 identification, clonotype clustering and error correction used MiTCR with a Q25 quality threshold and the strictest error-elimination algorithm. A nonparametric unseen species model using Euler transformation provided a lower-bound estimate of total TCR beta diversity. TCRdb handled the public reads itself, with Q25 trimming in fastp and clone calling in MiXCR, and kept productive beta chains. Merged by CDR3 protein, the rows form single entries marked with the most common genes and DNA. These V and J calls are TCRdb output, not the study's own analysis. For this sample the table gives roughly 700,000 distinct CDR3 sequences, of which 25% were detected only once. Together, the top ten hold around 9.2% of the sample.

V ends up 3 bases short and J 2 bases short, with an unmatched junction base count of 5. The CDR3 goes from the cysteine to the phenylalanine over 14 residues. Here the CDR3 DNA is all that survives: 42 bases in frame from base 1. As encoded in the germline V gene (reference sequence), CDR1 is DFQATT while CDR2 is SNEGSKA. The study at large found these results: Because donor CMV infection status was unknown, age-related changes in expanded clonotypes were potentially confounded. Bulk unsorted PBMC profiling prevented conclusive comparison of naive and antigen-experienced compartments. There was a strong correlation between observed TCR beta diversity and the percentage of naive T cells measured by flow cytometry. Compared with the aged group, more naive CD4+ T cells, fewer expanded clones and increased TCR diversity were shown by the long-lived group, suggesting age selection. Total diversity estimates from one million sequenced T cells were considered lower bounds and underestimates. Observed TCR beta diversity per million T cells fell roughly linearly with age, and a significant reduction was already apparent by age about 36.

For this clonotype: What antigen it recognizes has not been identified. No qualities accompany the bases; no much larger clone lies one base away.

Donors were 40 or so systemically healthy Caucasian individuals from Russia aged 6 to 90 years. Each donor gave about 11 milliliters of peripheral blood, drawn into EDTA-treated Vacutainer tubes. Ficoll-Paque density-gradient centrifugation was used to isolate PBMCs, with at least 6 million obtained per sample. Trizol reagent was used to extract total RNA from the PBMCs, yielding at least 5.5 micrograms per sample. Naive CD45RAhigh/CD27high T cell percentages were measured by flow cytometry on a PBMC aliquot from every donor. These records were also assigned to another study, of T cells of mothers and their children. From the second report: The donors were nine systemically healthy Caucasian individuals, made up of three mothers and their six children. cDNA synthesis used all of the extracted RNA, with around 1.4 ug of RNA in each 15 ul reaction. Sample barcodes and 2-4 random nucleotides were added via the M1S primer in the second PCR. More than 9 million TCR beta CDR3 reads were obtained from each mother, and about 3 million reads were obtained from each child. TCR recombination output is similarly shaped by thymic selection in related and unrelated pairs, with a minor effect exerted by inherited differences. Related mother-child pairs always showed normalized repertoire overlap that was slightly higher than in unrelated mother-child pairs, though the difference was never significant. With a sensitivity of approximately 92 clones per million clonotypes, no persistent microchimeric T cell clones were detected. In the study, deep NGS was used to compare the TCR beta repertoires of mothers and children, and features distinguishing related mother-child pairs from unrelated individuals were sought. The mean age was around 42 +/- 4 years for the mothers and around 10 +/- 4 years for the children. After adapters were ligated using NEBNext reagents, the libraries underwent 100+100 nt paired-end sequencing on an Illumina HiSeq 2000. To prevent cross-contamination, the mother and child libraries were prepared a month apart and were sequenced in separate runs. For each donor, between about 500,000 and 2,000,000 distinct TCR beta clonotypes were identified. Naive TCR beta clonotypes were estimated from low-frequency clonotypes matched to each donor's FACS-determined naive share, without sorting.

The chain employs TRBV20-1 and TRBJ2-7; 9 nucleotides in the junction match TRBD1. This receptor was obtained from a boy between 10 and 17 years old in good health. The sequencing sample was made of blood. DNA sequence: TGCAGTGCTAGCCGTGGGACAGGGACCTACGAGCAGTACTTC. Translated, this is CSASRGTGTYEQYF.